The subject of this entry is one T cell receptor beta chain. Its antigen is still unknown. V gave up 2 bases and J gave up 7 bases, with 12 bases separating them. The CDR3 sequence is 12 residues long. In germline, CDR1 is GTSNPN, CDR2 SVGIG (reference sequence). This sample stems from a study of T cell responses to AZD1222 COVID-19 vaccine. The study's findings and limits: Repertoire sampling was restricted to post-peak T cell response timepoints.

Assay: immunoSEQ multiplex PCR; the TCRdb copy retains only in-frame clones and omits some. Of 120,000 to 150,000 clones in the sample, 75% to 90% were seen once. The starting material was peripheral blood, obtained on day 0 of AZD1222 vaccination. The sequence was obtained from an adult in good health. The gene calls are TRBV30 and TRBJ2-7; D is perhaps TRBD1 (5 bases). As DNA, the CDR3 is TGTGCCTGGAGTAGGGGCCATGAGGAGCAGTACTTC. It yields the protein CAWSRGHEEQYF.